The 28 T cell receptor beta chains presented below share a single source sample, sequenced in a study of human T cells and chemical hapten exposure. The sample's time point: patch test 1, 2 weeks after DPC sensitization. Treatment in this sample: therapeutic diphenylcyclopropenone sensitization with weekly scalp DPC. MiXCR, applied by TCRdb to the RACE reads, yields one record per CDR3 protein. The sample includes 150,000 to 200,000 distinct CDR3 sequences, approximately 20% seen only once; the top ten take approximately 6.4%. Material: whole blood, obtained in connection with sensitization to the hapten diphenylcyclopropenone (DPC). Source of these receptors: a woman in her 50s with alopecia areata. Some clones in this sample may be carry-over from other donors' samples.

J is TRBJ2-1 and V is TRBV7-2; perhaps TRBD2 as D (5 bases). The CDR3 has 14 residues. The germline gives CDR1 SGHTA, CDR2 FQGNSA. V lost 8 bases and J lost 2, with 13 bases in between. CDR3 DNA sequence: TGTGCCAGCGGCCGACTATTGGCCTACAATGAGCAGTTCTTC. Translated, it gives CASGRLLAYNEQFF.

The CDR3, as DNA: TGTGCCAGCAGCTTAGCAAGGGCTCACAATGAGCAGTTCTTC. This encodes CASSLARAHNEQFF. This rearrangement joins TRBV7-2 to TRBJ2-1; D is undetermined. Germline values: CDR1 SGHTA, CDR2 FQGNSA. The CDR3 has 14 residues. The V end lost 0 bases, the J end lost 5 bases, and 8 bases lay between the germline ends.

This clonotype was counted only a few times. This rearrangement joins TRBV7-2 to TRBJ2-7, with TRBD2 matching over 15 bases. The CDR3 is 20 amino acids. V shed 5 bases and J 2 bases; nucleotides not matched to a gene: 16. The germline CDR1 and CDR2 sequences are SGHTA and FQGNSA. The CDR3 DNA reads TGTGCCAGCAGCGTACGTGGCGCCGGGACTAGCGGGAGGTTTGCCTACGAGCAGTACTTC. Protein sequence: CASSVRGAGTSGRFAYEQYF.

V gene TRBV11-1 combines with J gene TRBJ2-5; 7 bases are shared with TRBD2. Trimming took 3 bases from V and 4 from J; bases not matched to a gene: 5. Per germline, CDR1 SGHAT and CDR2 FQDESV (reference sequence). The CDR3 contains 14 residues. In DNA, the CDR3 is TGTGCCAGCAGCTTTAATGCGGGAGCAGAGACCCAGTACTTC. Protein: CASSFNAGAETQYF.

The chain combines TRBV29-1 with TRBJ1-3, with D hard to call. The ends were cut back, 7 bases at V and 2 bases at J, with 6 bases in the middle. CDR3 length: 11 residues. Germline loops: CDR1 SQVTM, CDR2 ANQGSEA. The CDR3 spells CSALTGNTIYF. The CDR3 nucleotides are TGCAGCGCTCTGACTGGAAACACCATATATTTT.

The chain links TRBV15 to TRBJ2-2; a possible D gene is TRBD2 (5 bases). Trimming stripped 1 base from V and 4 bases from J, with 13 bases between. CDR3 size: 16 residues. Germline V gives CDR1 LNHNV, CDR2 YYDKDF (reference sequence). The CDR3 DNA reads TGTGCCACCAGCAGAGGGCCTAGCCGAATCACCGGGGAGCTGTTTTTT. Translation gives CATSRGPSRITGELFF.

This clonotype has a handful of counts. The chain is built from TRBV3-1 and TRBJ2-5, with a weak D call TRBD2 (6 bases). Germline CDR1 is LGHDT and CDR2 is YNNKEL (reference sequence). With 5 bases removed from V and 4 bases from J, the gap between germline ends came to 14 bases. This CDR3 is built from 14 residues. As DNA, the CDR3 is TGTGCCAGCAGCTCGACTAGTCTGCGAGAGACCCAGTACTTC. The encoded protein is CASSSTSLRETQYF.

This chain connects TRBV7-9 to TRBJ2-1, with D possibly TRBD2 on 6 matching bases. Germline V CDR1 and CDR2: SEHNR, FQNEAQ (reference sequence). This CDR3 has 17 amino acids. V lost 4 bases and J lost 12, with 28 bases in between. CDR3 protein: CASSSQRNPRTRGRQFF. The CDR3 DNA follows: TGTGCCAGCAGCTCCCAGCGCAACCCCCGGACCCGGGGGAGGCAGTTCTTC.

The chain is built from TRBV12-3 or TRBV12-4 and TRBJ1-2, with D perhaps matching TRBD1 (5 bases). This CDR3 comprises 16 residues. V shed 4 bases and J shed 4 bases, with 19 bases lying between them. CDR3 region: CASSSWGSRGFYGYTF. The CDR3, as DNA: TGTGCCAGCAGTTCGTGGGGCAGTCGAGGATTCTATGGCTACACCTTC.

Ten or more counts support this clonotype. The CDR3 DNA sequence: TGCAGCGTTGCGGGCAGGAGGGATGAGCAGTTCTTC. Its protein product is CSVAGRRDEQFF. The genes are TRBV29-1 and TRBJ2-1; tentative D call: TRBD2 (6 bases). The V gene's germline CDR1 is SQVTM and CDR2 ANQGSEA. The CDR3 runs 12 residues. V was clipped by 4 bases and J by 8 bases, with 12 bases between them.

V is TRBV10-2 and J is TRBJ2-3; 12 bases agree with TRBD2. The length of the CDR3 is 15 residues. After removal of 7 bases from V and 7 bases from J, the junction contained 9 bases not matched to a gene. Germline CDR1 reads WSHSY; CDR2 reads SAAADI. CDR3 DNA sequence: TGCGCCAGCACGCTAGCGGGAGGGATGGTAAATACGCAGTATTTT. It is translated as CASTLAGGMVNTQYF.

The CDR3 sequence is CASSQRTSGTQYF. The CDR3 DNA follows: TGTGCCAGCAGTCAGAGGACTAGTGGGACGCAGTATTTT. The chain couples TRBV6-2 or TRBV6-3 to TRBJ2-3; 7 positions match TRBD2. The germline gives CDR1 MNHEY, CDR2 SVGEGT. V shed 5 bases and J 9 bases; nucleotides not matched to a gene: 8. This CDR3 has 13 amino acids.

CDR3 sequence: CASSQDAAGGWGEQFF. The CDR3 DNA reads as TGTGCCAGCAGCCAAGATGCAGCGGGAGGGTGGGGTGAGCAGTTCTTC. The rearrangement links TRBV3-1 to TRBJ2-1; the match to TRBD2 covers 10 bases. Unmatched junction bases numbered 8, after V lost 0 bases and J lost 9 bases. CDR1 LGHDT and CDR2 YNNKEL come from the germline V gene (reference sequence). The CDR3 spans 16 residues.

The chain joins TRBV7-8 to TRBJ2-3; D unclear. Germline values: CDR1 SGHVS, CDR2 FQNEAQ. The CDR3 extends over 16 amino acids. Deletions cut 2 bases from V and 4 bases from J, with 16 bases between. The CDR3 sequence: CASSLQGGRSADTQYF. CDR3 coding DNA: TGTGCCAGCAGCTTACAAGGCGGCAGGTCCGCAGATACGCAGTATTTT.

The rearrangement links TRBV7-6 to TRBJ2-1; TRBD2 agrees at 8 bases. This CDR3 contains 16 residues. J was trimmed by 6 bases and V by 5 bases; bases with no gene match: 12. The germline gives CDR1 SGHVS, CDR2 FNYEAQ. In nucleotides, the CDR3 is TGTGCCAGCAGCCCGGCCCCGGGACTAGGGGGCAATGAGCAGTTCTTC. Residues: CASSPAPGLGGNEQFF.

This clonotype came up a few times. The V call is TRBV6-5, the J call TRBJ2-1; maybe TRBD2 (6 bases). The V end was cut by 8 bases, the J end by 9 bases, with 17 bases between. CDR1 and CDR2 from the germline V gene are MNHEY and SVGAGI. The CDR3 totals 13 residues. CDR3 bases: TGTGCCAGCGGAATTAGGCGGGGCGGTGAGCAGTTCTTC. It codes for CASGIRRGGEQFF.

This rearrangement joins TRBV18 to TRBJ1-5; D might be TRBD1 (6 bases). The V gene lost 5 bases and the J gene lost 11 bases, with 19 bases spanning the gap. The CDR3 runs to 14 residues. The germline gives CDR1 KGHSH, CDR2 LQKENI. CDR3 sequence (DNA): TGTGCCAGCTCAACGGAGACAGGATACGGGGCCCAGCATTTT. Amino acids: CASSTETGYGAQHF. The full variable domain, in which reference TRBV18 and TRBJ1-5 provide the parts outside the CDR3, is NAGVMQNPRHLVRRRGQEARLRCSPMKGHSHVYWYRQLPEEGLKFMVYLQKENIIDESGMPKERFSAEFPKEGPSILRIQQVVRGDSAAYFCASSTETGYGAQHFGDGTRLSIL.

The gene calls are TRBV7-8 and TRBJ1-4; the D gene is possibly TRBD1 (5 bases). Per germline, CDR1 SGHVS and CDR2 FQNEAQ. The V and J ends lost 1 base and 8 bases respectively, with 11 bases between them. The CDR3 runs to 14 residues. As DNA, the CDR3 is TGTGCCAGCAGCTTAGGAGGGGCCGGCGAAAAACTGTTTTTT. This gives the protein CASSLGGAGEKLFF. The variable domain in full, completed from reference TRBV7-8 and TRBJ1-4, reads GAGVSQSPRYKVAKRGQDVALRCDPISGHVSLFWYQQALGQGPEFLTYFQNEAQLDKSGLPSDRFFAERPEGSVSTLKIQRTQQEDSAVYLCASSLGGAGEKLFFGSGTQLSVL.

Ten or more counts support this clonotype. J is TRBJ1-1 and V is TRBV29-1; D possibly corresponds to TRBD1 (6 bases). Trimming removed 1 base from V and 8 bases from J, with 23 bases in between. Germline CDR1 reads SQVTM; CDR2 reads ANQGSEA. The CDR3 sequence is 16 residues long. The CDR3 protein is CSVEVGGVGWTEEAFF. The CDR3 coding sequence is TGCAGCGTTGAAGTGGGGGGCGTGGGGTGGACCGAAGAAGCTTTCTTT.

This chain joins TRBV2 and TRBJ1-1; weak D call: TRBD1 (5 bases). CDR3 length: 13 residues. With 4 bases removed from V and 6 bases from J, the gap between germline ends came to 12 bases. CDR1 SNHLY and CDR2 FYNNEI come from the germline V gene. CDR3 in amino acids: CASSGRGSAEAFF. The CDR3, as DNA: TGTGCCAGCAGTGGGAGGGGTTCCGCTGAAGCTTTCTTT.

The V gene is TRBV18, the J gene TRBJ2-5, with TRBD1 matching 9 bases. Germline V gene lookup returns CDR1 KGHSH and CDR2 LQKENI. V was pared by 6 bases and J by 5 bases, with 7 bases of the junction left unmatched. The length of the CDR3 is 14 residues. DNA of the CDR3: TGTGCCAGCTCCGGGACAGGGATGGAGGAGACCCAGTACTTC. Its protein product is CASSGTGMEETQYF.

This chain links TRBV7-2 with TRBJ2-3; 12 bases agree with TRBD2. The J segment lost 3 bases and the V segment lost 5 bases, leaving 3 bases of the junction unmatched. The length of the CDR3 is 15 residues. Germline lookup yields CDR1 SGHTA and CDR2 FQGNSA. The CDR3 protein is CASSRGTSGTDTQYF. Here the CDR3 DNA reads TGTGCCAGCAGCCGCGGGACTAGCGGGACAGATACGCAGTATTTT.

In this sample, this clonotype turned up a few times. This chain connects TRBV2 to TRBJ2-7; 8 bases align to TRBD1. Trimming removed 10 bases from V and 1 base from J; junction bases left unmatched: 6. The CDR3 contains 13 residues. Germline V gives CDR1 SNHLY, CDR2 FYNNEI. This CDR3 reads CAIQQGVSYEQYF. CDR3 nucleotide sequence: TGTGCCATCCAACAGGGGGTATCCTACGAGCAGTACTTC.

V is TRBV25-1 and J is TRBJ2-5; D may be TRBD2 (6 bases). V lost 2 bases and J 4 bases, leaving 11 bases between the germline ends. This CDR3 is built from 14 residues. CDR1 is MGHDK, CDR2 SYGVNS, per germline. CDR3 sequence: CASSEAGSGETQYF. The CDR3 DNA reads as TGTGCCAGCAGTGAAGCGGGATCCGGAGAGACCCAGTACTTC. The whole variable domain, filled in from reference TRBV25-1 and TRBJ2-5, reads EADIYQTPRYLVIGTGKKITLECSQTMGHDKMYWYQQDPGMELHLIHYSYGVNSTEKGDLSSESTVSRIRTEHFPLTLESARPSHTSQYLCASSEAGSGETQYFGPGTRLLVL.

The rearrangement joins TRBV7-8 to TRBJ1-6; D may be TRBD1 (5 bases). In germline, CDR1 is SGHVS, CDR2 FQNEAQ. V lost 1 base, J lost 8 bases, and 9 bases lay in between. The CDR3 consists of 14 residues. The CDR3 spells CASSLGGGDSPLHF. CDR3 sequence (DNA): TGTGCCAGCAGCTTAGGGGGCGGGGATTCACCCCTCCACTTT.

The genes are TRBV9 and TRBJ2-5; D might be TRBD1 (6 bases). Trimming pared 4 bases from V and 0 bases from J, leaving 16 bases between. The CDR3 runs to 16 residues. Germline V gene data show CDR1 as SGDLS and CDR2 as YYNGEE. CDR3 DNA: TGTGCCAGCAGCTCAAGACGAGAGGGGGACCAAGAGACCCAGTACTTC. Its translation is CASSSRREGDQETQYF. The full variable domain, with the rest looked up from reference TRBV9 and TRBJ2-5, is DSGVTQTPKHLITATGQRVTLRCSPRSGDLSVYWYQQSLDQGLQFLIQYYNGEERAKGNILERFSAQQFPDLHSELNLSSLELGDSALYFCASSSRREGDQETQYFGPGTRLLVL.

The chain uses TRBV5-5 and TRBJ2-1; D possibly corresponds to TRBD1 (5 bases). V was trimmed by 4 bases and J by 4 bases, leaving 15 bases between them. Germline CDR1 SGHKS, CDR2 YYEKEE (reference sequence). The CDR3 runs 15 residues. The CDR3 DNA follows: TGTGCCAGCAGCCCCCGGGCACAGGCTTACAATGAGCAGTTCTTC. Translating it yields CASSPRAQAYNEQFF.

This clonotype was detected a few times. J is TRBJ2-2 and V is TRBV4-2; D is perhaps TRBD2 (5 bases). V was shortened by 0 bases and J by 1 base, with 9 bases between the two germline ends. The CDR3 has 16 amino acids. Germline V gene lookup returns CDR1 LGHNA and CDR2 YNFKEQ. This CDR3 is CASSQDGGGNTGELFF. CDR3 bases: TGTGCCAGCAGCCAAGATGGAGGAGGGAACACCGGGGAGCTGTTTTTT.